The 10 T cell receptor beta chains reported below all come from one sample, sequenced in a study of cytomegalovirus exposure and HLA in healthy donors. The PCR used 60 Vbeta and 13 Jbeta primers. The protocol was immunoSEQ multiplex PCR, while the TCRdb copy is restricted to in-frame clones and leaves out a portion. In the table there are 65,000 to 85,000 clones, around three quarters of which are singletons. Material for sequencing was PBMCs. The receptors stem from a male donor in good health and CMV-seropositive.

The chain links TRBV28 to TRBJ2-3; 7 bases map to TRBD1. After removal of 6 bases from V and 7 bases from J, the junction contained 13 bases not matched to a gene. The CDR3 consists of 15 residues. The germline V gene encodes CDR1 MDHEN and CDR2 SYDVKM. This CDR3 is CASRPVDRVRNTQYF. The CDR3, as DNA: TGTGCCAGCAGACCCGTCGACAGGGTTCGAAATACGCAGTATTTT.

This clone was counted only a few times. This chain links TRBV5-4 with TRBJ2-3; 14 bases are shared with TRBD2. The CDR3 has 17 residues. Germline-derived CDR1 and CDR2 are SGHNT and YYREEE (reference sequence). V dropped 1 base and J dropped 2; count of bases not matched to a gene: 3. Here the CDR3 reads CASSLRLAGGYTDTQYF. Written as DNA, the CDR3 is TGTGCCAGCAGCTTGAGACTAGCGGGGGGGTACACAGATACGCAGTATTTT.

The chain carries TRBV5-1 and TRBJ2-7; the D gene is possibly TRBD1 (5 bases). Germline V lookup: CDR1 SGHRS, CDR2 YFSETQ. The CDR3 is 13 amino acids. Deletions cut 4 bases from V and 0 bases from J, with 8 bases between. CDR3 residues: CASSQDTSYEQYF. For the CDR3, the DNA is TGCGCCAGCAGCCAGGACACCTCCTACGAGCAGTACTTC.

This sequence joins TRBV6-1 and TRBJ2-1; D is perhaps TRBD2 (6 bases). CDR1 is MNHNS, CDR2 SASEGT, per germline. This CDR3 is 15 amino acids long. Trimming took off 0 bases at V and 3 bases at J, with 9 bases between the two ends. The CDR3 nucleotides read TGTGCCAGCAGTGAAGCCGTTAGCGGCTACAATGAGCAGTTCTTC. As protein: CASSEAVSGYNEQFF.

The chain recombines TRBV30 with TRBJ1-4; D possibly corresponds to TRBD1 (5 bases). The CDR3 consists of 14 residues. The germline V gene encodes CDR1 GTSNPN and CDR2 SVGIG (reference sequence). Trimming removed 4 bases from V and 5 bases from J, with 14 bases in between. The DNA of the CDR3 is TGTGCCTGGACCGGGGGACGGCCAAATGAAAAACTGTTTTTT. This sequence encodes CAWTGGRPNEKLFF.

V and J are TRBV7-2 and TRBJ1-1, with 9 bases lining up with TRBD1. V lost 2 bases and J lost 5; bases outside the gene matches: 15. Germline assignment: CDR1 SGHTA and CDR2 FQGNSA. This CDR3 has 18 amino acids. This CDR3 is CASSLWGPGQGGFTEAFF. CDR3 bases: TGTGCCAGCAGCTTATGGGGCCCGGGACAGGGAGGGTTTACTGAAGCTTTCTTT. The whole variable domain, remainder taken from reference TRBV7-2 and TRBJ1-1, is GAGVSQSPSNKVTEKGKDVELRCDPISGHTALYWYRQSLGQGLEFLIYFQGNSAPDKSGLPSDRFSAERTGGSVSTLTIQRTQQEDSAVYLCASSLWGPGQGGFTEAFFGQGTRLTVV.

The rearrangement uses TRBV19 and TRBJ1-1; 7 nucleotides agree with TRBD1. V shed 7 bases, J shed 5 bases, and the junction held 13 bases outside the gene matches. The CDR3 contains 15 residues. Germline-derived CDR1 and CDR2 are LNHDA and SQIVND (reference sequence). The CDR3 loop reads CASNIRQGGRTEAFF. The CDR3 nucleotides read TGTGCCAGTAACATCCGACAGGGTGGGCGGACTGAAGCTTTCTTT.

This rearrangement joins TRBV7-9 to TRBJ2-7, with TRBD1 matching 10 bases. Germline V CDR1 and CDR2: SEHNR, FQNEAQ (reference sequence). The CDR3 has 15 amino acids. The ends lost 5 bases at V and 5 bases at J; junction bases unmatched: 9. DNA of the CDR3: TGTGCCAGCAGCAGAGGACAGGGGGATGTCAACGAGCAGTACTTC. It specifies CASSRGQGDVNEQYF.

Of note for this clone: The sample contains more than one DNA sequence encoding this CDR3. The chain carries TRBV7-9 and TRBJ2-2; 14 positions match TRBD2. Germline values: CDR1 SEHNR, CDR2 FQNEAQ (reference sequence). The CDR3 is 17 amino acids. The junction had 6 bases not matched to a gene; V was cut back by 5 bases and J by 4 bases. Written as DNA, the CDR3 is TGTGCCAGCAGCATTGGGACTAGCGGGAGTATCACCGGGGAGCTGTTTTTT. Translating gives CASSIGTSGSITGELFF.

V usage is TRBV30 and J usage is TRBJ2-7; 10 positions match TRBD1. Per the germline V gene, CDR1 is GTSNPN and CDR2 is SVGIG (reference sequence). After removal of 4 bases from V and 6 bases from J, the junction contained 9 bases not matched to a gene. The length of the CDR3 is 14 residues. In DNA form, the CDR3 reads TGTGCCTGGACTAGACTAAGGACAGGGGGCGAGCAGTACTTC. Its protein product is CAWTRLRTGGEQYF.